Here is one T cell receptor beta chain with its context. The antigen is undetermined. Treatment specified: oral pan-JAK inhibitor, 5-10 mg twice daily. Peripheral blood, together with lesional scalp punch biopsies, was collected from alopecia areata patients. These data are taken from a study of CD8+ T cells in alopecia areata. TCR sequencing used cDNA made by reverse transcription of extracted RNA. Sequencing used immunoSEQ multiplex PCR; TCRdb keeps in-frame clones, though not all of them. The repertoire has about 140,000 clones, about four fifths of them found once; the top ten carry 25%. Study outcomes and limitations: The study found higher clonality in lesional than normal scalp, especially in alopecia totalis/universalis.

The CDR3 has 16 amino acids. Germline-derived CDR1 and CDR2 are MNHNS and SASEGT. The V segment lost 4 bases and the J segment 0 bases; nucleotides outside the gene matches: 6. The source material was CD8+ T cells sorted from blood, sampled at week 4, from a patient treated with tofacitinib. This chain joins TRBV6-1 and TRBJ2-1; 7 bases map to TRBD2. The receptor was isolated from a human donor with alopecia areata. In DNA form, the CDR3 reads TGTGCCAGCAGTGGGCTAGCGGAGAGCTCCTACAATGAGCAGTTCTTC. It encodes CASSGLAESSYNEQFF.